The entry below gives a single T cell receptor beta chain sequence along with its context. Its ends do not fully match the called genes, so a read error is possible. This CDR3 has 13 residues. After constant-region reverse-primer amplification, full-length variable regions underwent semi-nested PCR with Nested Universal Primer A. TCRdb re-derived calls from the 5' RACE reads in MiXCR, one entry per CDR3 protein. The table includes tens of thousands of distinct CDR3 sequences, 30% detected once. The sequencing sample was made of tumor-infiltrating memory CD4+ T cells sorted from the breast tumor. Subset described: memory CD4+ T cells, CD4+CD45RO+CD25-. This chain connects TRBV12-3 or TRBV12-4 to TRBJ1-2; D call uncertain. This TCR was sampled from a female donor with breast cancer. Here the CDR3 DNA reads TGTGCCAACAGTCAGACCCGAGGTGATGGCTACACCTTC. This sequence encodes CANSQTRGDGYTF.